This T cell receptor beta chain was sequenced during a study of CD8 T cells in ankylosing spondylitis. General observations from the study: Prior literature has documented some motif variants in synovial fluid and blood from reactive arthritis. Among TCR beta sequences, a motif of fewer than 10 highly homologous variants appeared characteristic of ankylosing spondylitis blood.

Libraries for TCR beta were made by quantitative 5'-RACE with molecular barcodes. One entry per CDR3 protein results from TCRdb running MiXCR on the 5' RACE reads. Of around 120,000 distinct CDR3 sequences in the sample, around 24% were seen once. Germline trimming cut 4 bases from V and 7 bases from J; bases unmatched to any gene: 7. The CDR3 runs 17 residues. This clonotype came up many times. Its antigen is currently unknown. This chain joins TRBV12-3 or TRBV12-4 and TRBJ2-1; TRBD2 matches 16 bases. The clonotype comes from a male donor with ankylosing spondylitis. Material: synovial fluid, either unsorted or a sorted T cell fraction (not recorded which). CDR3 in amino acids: CASSSGLAGGPGNEQFF. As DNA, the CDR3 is TGTGCCAGCAGTTCGGGACTAGCGGGAGGGCCGGGGAATGAGCAGTTCTTC.